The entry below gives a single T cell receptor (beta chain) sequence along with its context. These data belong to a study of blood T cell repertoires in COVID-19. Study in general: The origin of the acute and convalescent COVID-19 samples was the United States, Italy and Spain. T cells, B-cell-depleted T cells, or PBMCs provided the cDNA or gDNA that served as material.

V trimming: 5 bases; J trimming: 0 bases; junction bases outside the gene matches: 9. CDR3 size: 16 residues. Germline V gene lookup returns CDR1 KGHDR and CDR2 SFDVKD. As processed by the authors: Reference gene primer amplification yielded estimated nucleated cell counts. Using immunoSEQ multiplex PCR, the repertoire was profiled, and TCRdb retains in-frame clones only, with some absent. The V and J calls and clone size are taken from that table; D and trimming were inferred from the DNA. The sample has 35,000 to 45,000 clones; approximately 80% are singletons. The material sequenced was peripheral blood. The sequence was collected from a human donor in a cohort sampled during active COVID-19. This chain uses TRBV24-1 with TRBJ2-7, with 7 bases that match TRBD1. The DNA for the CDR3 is TGTGCCACCAGTGCCTATCGCCGGGACAGCTCCTACGAGCAGTACTTC. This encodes CATSAYRRDSSYEQYF.